This entry lists 21 T cell receptor beta chains sequenced from one sample in a study of T cells expressing NK-cell markers. TCRdb reanalyzed the 5' RACE reads and collapses them to one entry per CDR3 protein, without DNA. The sample's table shows about 150,000 distinct CDR3 sequences. Sequences were obtained from blood T cells: a sorted CD56 or NKG2C T cell subset, CD4+ or CD8+ T cells, or bulk PBMC T cells (not recorded which). The origin of the receptors is a woman in her forties or fifties in good health.

V and J are TRBV27 and TRBJ2-5; TCRdb designates TRBD1, a call that cannot be tested without DNA. CDR1 is MNHEY and CDR2 is SMNVEV in the germline V gene (reference sequence). The CDR3 has 16 residues. The CDR3 protein is CASSTETEAPQETQYF.

This chain joins TRBV3-1 and TRBJ1-2; TCRdb calls TRBD1, which cannot be checked without DNA. Germline CDR1 and CDR2: LGHDT and YNNKEL (reference sequence). The CDR3 runs to 15 residues. CDR3 loop: CASSQAPYSKSGYTF. Full variable domain (outside the CDR3, taken from reference TRBV3-1 and TRBJ1-2): DTAVSQTPKYLVTQMGNDKSIKCEQNLGHDTMYWYKQDSKKFLKIMFSYNNKELIINETVPNRFSPKSPDKAHLNLHINSLELGDSAVYFCASSQAPYSKSGYTFGSGTRLTVV.

This chain joins TRBV24-1 and TRBJ1-1; TCRdb's D call of TRBD1 is untestable without DNA. The germline V gene encodes CDR1 KGHDR and CDR2 SFDVKD. This CDR3 is built from 17 residues. The CDR3 loop reads CATRAGTGGGMNTEAFF.

This chain uses TRBV11-2 with TRBJ2-7; the D gene TCRdb calls, TRBD2, cannot be checked with no DNA. The CDR3 is made up of 16 amino acids. The germline gives CDR1 SGHAT, CDR2 FQNNGV. CDR3 region: CASSPGDSSGIYEQYF.

The chain's CDR3 is CASSLDRGDTQYF. J is TRBJ2-3 and V is TRBV5-1. Germline V gives CDR1 SGHRS, CDR2 YFSETQ. CDR3 length: 13 amino acids.

CDR3 sequence: CASSLVGGPSYNEQFF. This chain links TRBV27 with TRBJ2-1. Germline V gives CDR1 MNHEY, CDR2 SMNVEV (reference sequence). The CDR3 has 16 amino acids.

The chain is built from TRBV27 and TRBJ1-1. Germline V CDR1 and CDR2: MNHEY, SMNVEV (reference sequence). CDR3 length equals 15 residues. CDR3: CASSLERSSNTEAFF.

V and J are TRBV19 and TRBJ2-5. From germline, CDR1 is LNHDA and CDR2 SQIVND (reference sequence). The CDR3 runs to 15 residues. CDR3 residues: CASSIDKGFGETQYF.

The chain has TRBV9 and TRBJ2-7. CDR1 is SGDLS, CDR2 YYNGEE, per germline. This CDR3 is 15 amino acids long. CDR3 protein: CASSLTGGSSYEQYF.

The chain combines TRBV14 with TRBJ2-1. CDR3 size: 13 residues. CDR1 and CDR2 from the germline V gene are SGHDN and FVKESK. The CDR3 loop is CASSQGLLDEQFF.

The gene calls are TRBV30 and TRBJ2-7; TCRdb gives TRBD2 as the D gene, but with no DNA this cannot be confirmed. CDR1 and CDR2 (germline): GTSNPN, SVGIG (reference sequence). This CDR3 has 14 residues. The CDR3 sequence is CAWSSGAGAYEQYF.

CDR3 region: CASSQIQETQKPYEQYF. This chain links TRBV3-1 with TRBJ2-7. Germline assignment: CDR1 LGHDT and CDR2 YNNKEL (reference sequence). This CDR3 is 17 amino acids long.

This chain uses TRBV5-5 with TRBJ2-3; TCRdb lists TRBD2, though no DNA is available to test this call. Germline lookup yields CDR1 SGHKS and CDR2 YYEKEE (reference sequence). The CDR3 extends over 19 amino acids. The CDR3 reads CASSLAWTSGSGPLDTQYF. Using reference TRBV5-5 and TRBJ2-3 for the parts outside the CDR3, the full variable domain is DAGVTQSPTHLIKTRGQQVTLRCSPISGHKSVSWYQQVLGQGPQFIFQYYEKEERGRGNFPDRFSARQFPNYSSELNVNALLLGDSALYLCASSLAWTSGSGPLDTQYFGPGTRLTVL.

This chain connects TRBV4-1 to TRBJ2-7; TCRdb designates TRBD2, a call that cannot be tested without DNA. Germline assignment: CDR1 MGHRA and CDR2 YSYEKL. The CDR3 loop spans 14 amino acids. CDR3 amino acids: CASSPLLGLEEQYF.

This chain connects TRBV5-1 to TRBJ2-1; absent DNA, TCRdb's TRBD2 call cannot be checked. The CDR3 loop spans 18 amino acids. CDR1 and CDR2 (germline): SGHRS, YFSETQ. This CDR3 reads CASSWATGTSGRGPEQFF.

The chain has TRBV18 and TRBJ2-7. The germline CDR1 and CDR2 sequences are KGHSH and LQKENI. The CDR3 is 13 residues long. The CDR3 spells CASSPEQLYEQYF. The complete variable domain, with remaining parts taken from reference TRBV18 and TRBJ2-7, reads NAGVMQNPRHLVRRRGQEARLRCSPMKGHSHVYWYRQLPEEGLKFMVYLQKENIIDESGMPKERFSAEFPKEGPSILRIQQVVRGDSAAYFCASSPEQLYEQYFGPGTRLTVT.

The rearrangement uses TRBV27 and TRBJ2-6. The CDR3 is 15 residues long. CDR1 and CDR2 from the germline V gene are MNHEY and SMNVEV (reference sequence). The CDR3: CASSLTVGGANVLTF.

V gene TRBV7-9 combines with J gene TRBJ2-2; the TCRdb D gene call, TRBD2, has no DNA to confirm it. This CDR3 spans 16 amino acids. CDR1 and CDR2 from the germline V gene are SEHNR and FQNEAQ (reference sequence). CDR3 loop: CASSMGLADNTGELFF.

The chain carries TRBV4-1 and TRBJ2-2; as DNA is missing, the TRBD1 call by TCRdb cannot be tested. This CDR3 spans 16 amino acids. Germline V gene sequence: CDR1 MGHRA, CDR2 YSYEKL. CDR3 sequence: CASSQAGTANTGELFF.

V usage is TRBV12-3 or TRBV12-4 and J usage is TRBJ1-1; as DNA is missing, the TRBD1 call by TCRdb cannot be tested. This CDR3 has 14 amino acids. The CDR3 is CASSPTGENTEAFF.

The rearrangement links TRBV27 to TRBJ2-5; without DNA, the TCRdb call of TRBD2 cannot be checked. This CDR3 spans 13 amino acids. Germline V lookup: CDR1 MNHEY, CDR2 SMNVEV (reference sequence). The CDR3 here is CASSLLLAETQYF.